This T cell receptor (beta chain) was captured by sequencing in a study of blood T cell repertoires in COVID-19. CDR1 and CDR2 from the germline V gene are ENHRY and SYGVKD. This CDR3 comprises 13 residues. Trimming cost V 1 base and J 2 bases, with 5 bases left between them. Generated by immunoSEQ multiplex PCR, the TCRdb table keeps only in-frame clones and is missing some. The sample has about 170,000 clones, 83% seen once; the top ten hold 2% to 2.5%. V is TRBV10-3 and J is TRBJ1-2; D unclear. This TCR came from a woman of 80 years or more with acute or convalescent COVID-19. The sample comprised peripheral blood. CDR3 residues: CAISEYQNYGYTF. DNA for the CDR3: TGTGCCATCAGTGAGTACCAGAACTATGGCTACACCTTC.